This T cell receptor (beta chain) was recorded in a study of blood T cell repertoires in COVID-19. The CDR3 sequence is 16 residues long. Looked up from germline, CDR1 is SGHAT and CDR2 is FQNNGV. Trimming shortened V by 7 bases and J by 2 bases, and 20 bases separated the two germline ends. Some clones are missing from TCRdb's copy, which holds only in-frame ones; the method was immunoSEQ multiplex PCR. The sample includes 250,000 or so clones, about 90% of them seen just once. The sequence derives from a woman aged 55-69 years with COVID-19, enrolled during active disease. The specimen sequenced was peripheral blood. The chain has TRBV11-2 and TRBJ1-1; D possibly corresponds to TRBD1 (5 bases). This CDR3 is CASTTRGWGDNTEAFF. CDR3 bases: TGTGCCAGCACCACCCGGGGGTGGGGGGATAACACTGAAGCTTTCTTT.